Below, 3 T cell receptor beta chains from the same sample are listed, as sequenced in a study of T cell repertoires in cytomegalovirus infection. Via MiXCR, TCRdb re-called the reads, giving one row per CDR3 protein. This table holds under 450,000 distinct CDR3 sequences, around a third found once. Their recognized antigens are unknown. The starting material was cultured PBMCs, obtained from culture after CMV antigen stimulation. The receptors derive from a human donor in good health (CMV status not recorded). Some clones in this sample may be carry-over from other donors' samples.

The CDR3 DNA reads TGCAGTGCTAGAGATTTCAGGGCCGACACCTACAATGAGCAGTTCTTC. Translating gives CSARDFRADTYNEQFF. The chain employs TRBV20-1 and TRBJ2-1; perhaps TRBD1 as D (5 bases). V was shortened by 0 bases and J by 2 bases, with 14 bases between the two germline ends. CDR3 length equals 16 residues. Germline V gene data show CDR1 as DFQATT and CDR2 as SNEGSKA (reference sequence).

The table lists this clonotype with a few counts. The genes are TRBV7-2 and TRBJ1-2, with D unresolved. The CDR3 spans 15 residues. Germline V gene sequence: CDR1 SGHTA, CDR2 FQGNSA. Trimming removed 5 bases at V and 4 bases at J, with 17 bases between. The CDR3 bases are TGTGCCAGCAGCCCCCGGGGTGACGACGCCTATGGCTACACCTTC. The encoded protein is CASSPRGDDAYGYTF.

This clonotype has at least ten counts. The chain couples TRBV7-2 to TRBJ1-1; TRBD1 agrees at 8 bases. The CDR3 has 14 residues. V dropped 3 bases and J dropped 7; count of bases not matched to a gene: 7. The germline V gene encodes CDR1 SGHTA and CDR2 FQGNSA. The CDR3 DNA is TGTGCCAGCAGCTTGTCAGGGGGCGGGGATGAAGCTTTCTTT. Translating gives CASSLSGGGDEAFF.